Each of the 3 T cell receptor beta chains below was sequenced from the same sample in a study of CD4+ T cells in melanoma. Some clones are missing from TCRdb's copy, which holds only in-frame ones; the method was immunoSEQ multiplex PCR. The repertoire holds 3,700 or so clones, approximately 62% seen once, with roughly 25% in the top ten. The sample was cells from a culture (not recorded whether cultured in vitro). The receptors originated from a human donor with melanoma.

The gene calls are TRBV21-1 and TRBJ2-2; the D call in the table, TRBD2, was not verified against the DNA. TRBV21-1 is a recognized pseudogene. The CDR3 has 16 amino acids. The CDR3 spells CASSLGGGENTGELFF. DNA for the CDR3: TGTGCCAGCAGCCTAGGCGGCGGGGAAAACACCGGGGAGCTGTTTTTT.

The chain carries TRBV6-5 and TRBJ1-1; D remains ambiguous. The CDR3 has 14 residues. The germline V and J ends were trimmed by 2 bases and 0 bases, with 7 bases remaining between them. CDR1 is MNHEY and CDR2 is SVGAGI in the germline V gene. The CDR3 region is CASSYARMNTEAFF. The CDR3 DNA sequence: TGTGCCAGCAGTTACGCCAGGATGAACACTGAAGCTTTCTTT.

The V call is TRBV5-1, the J call TRBJ1-2; D gene unclear. CDR1 is SGHRS, CDR2 YFSETQ, per germline. The V end was cut by 0 bases, the J end by 6 bases, with 6 bases between. The CDR3 loop spans 12 amino acids. The CDR3: CASSLGGNGYTF. CDR3 nucleotide sequence: TGCGCCAGCAGCTTGGGAGGCAATGGCTACACCTTC.